The 19 T cell receptor beta chains listed next were all sequenced from one sample in a study of T-cell reconstitution after alpha-beta-depleted transplantation in children. Unique molecular identifiers were used in preparing the TCRbeta library. TCRdb used MiXCR to reprocess the PCR reads, holding one entry per CDR3 protein. Among 700,000 to 850,000 distinct CDR3 sequences, under 20% were seen once, and the ten largest hold roughly 5%. The source material was PBMCs, mostly from graft donor cells, sampled 360 days after TCRalphabeta/CD19-depleted stem cell transplant. Receptor source: a male patient under 18 who had a stem cell transplant for acute lymphoblastic leukemia, so the T cells may come from the graft donor.

This clonotype was seen ten or more times. The chain joins TRBV15 to TRBJ1-4; the match to TRBD1 covers 7 bases. This CDR3 region has 13 residues. J was trimmed by 6 bases and V by 5 bases; bases with no gene match: 3. CDR1 is LNHNV, CDR2 YYDKDF, per germline (reference sequence). CDR3 residues: CATSGGQYEKLFF. The CDR3 coding sequence is TGTGCCACCAGCGGGGGACAGTATGAAAAACTGTTTTTT.

Many counts were recorded for this clonotype. The chain employs TRBV13 and TRBJ2-5, with 8 positions matching TRBD2. V was pared by 3 bases and J by 6 bases, with 6 bases of the junction left unmatched. This CDR3 spans 14 amino acids. The germline V gene has CDR1 PRHDT and CDR2 FYEKMQ (reference sequence). In DNA form, the CDR3 reads TGTGCCAGCAGCTTGGGACTAGATCCACAGACCCAGTACTTC. Protein sequence: CASSLGLDPQTQYF.

This clonotype was detected a few times. The chain links TRBV4-1 to TRBJ2-3; TRBD1 agrees at 7 bases. Germline CDR1 reads MGHRA; CDR2 reads YSYEKL. The J segment lost 2 bases and the V segment lost 7 bases, leaving 15 bases of the junction unmatched. This CDR3 contains 17 residues. Here the CDR3 reads CASTVRGRRGLTDTQYF. The CDR3 DNA reads as TGCGCCAGCACCGTGAGGGGGCGGAGAGGACTCACAGATACGCAGTATTTT.

This clonotype has just a few counts. The J gene is TRBJ1-1, the V gene TRBV3-1, with D tentatively TRBD1 (5 bases). Germline CDR1 and CDR2: LGHDT and YNNKEL (reference sequence). This CDR3 spans 16 amino acids. Deletions cut 4 bases from V and 1 base from J, with 16 bases between. CDR3 DNA: TGTGCCAGCAGCCGAGCTCCCGACAGCTCGAACACTGAAGCTTTCTTT. Protein product: CASSRAPDSSNTEAFF.

Only a few counts were recorded for this clonotype. V gene TRBV29-1 combines with J gene TRBJ2-3; D gene uncertain. V shed 3 bases and J shed 2 bases, with 9 bases lying between them. Germline values: CDR1 SQVTM, CDR2 ANQGSEA. This CDR3 spans 13 amino acids. The CDR3 DNA is TGCAGCGTTGAGACGCCGTACACAGATACGCAGTATTTT. It translates to CSVETPYTDTQYF.

V and J are TRBV27 and TRBJ2-7; D remains unclear. This CDR3 is 13 amino acids long. CDR1 is MNHEY and CDR2 is SMNVEV in the germline V gene (reference sequence). V was pared by 5 bases and J by 3 bases, with 11 bases between. The CDR3: CASSKSAVYEQYF. Written as DNA, the CDR3 is TGTGCCAGCAGTAAAAGTGCGGTCTACGAGCAGTACTTC.

This chain links TRBV11-3 with TRBJ2-1; no clear D gene. CDR1 SGHNT and CDR2 YENEEA come from the germline V gene. This CDR3 comprises 15 residues. Trimming left V 0 bases short and J 3 bases short, with 9 bases between. Here the CDR3 DNA reads TGTGCCAGCAGCTTAGACGGGCCAGGCTACAATGAGCAGTTCTTC. This codes for CASSLDGPGYNEQFF. Supplemented by reference TRBV11-3 and TRBJ2-1, the full variable domain reads EAGVVQSPRYKIIEKKQPVAFWCNPISGHNTLYWYLQNLGQGPELLIRYENEEAVDDSQLPKDRFSAERLKGVDSTLKIQPAELGDSAVYLCASSLDGPGYNEQFFGPGTRLTVL.

This clonotype came up a few times. The chain is built from TRBV20-1 and TRBJ1-6, with D possibly being TRBD1 (5 bases). V was clipped by 0 bases and J by 5 bases, with 8 bases between them. This CDR3 region has 14 residues. Germline CDR1 DFQATT, CDR2 SNEGSKA (reference sequence). The CDR3 loop is CSARDRGDNSPLHF. Here the CDR3 DNA reads TGCAGTGCTAGAGATAGGGGCGATAATTCACCCCTCCACTTT.

This clonotype was seen many times. This chain joins TRBV6-2 or TRBV6-3 and TRBJ2-7; a weak D match, TRBD2 (5 bases). V was clipped by 0 bases and J by 5 bases, with 17 bases between them. The germline CDR1 and CDR2 sequences are MNHEY and SVGEGT. This CDR3 has 16 amino acids. DNA of the CDR3: TGTGCCAGCAGTTACTCCACGGGAACTAACGGGAACGAGCAGTACTTC. It translates to CASSYSTGTNGNEQYF.

Only a few counts were recorded for this clonotype. The V and J genes are TRBV9 and TRBJ2-2; D is tentatively TRBD1 or TRBD2 (5 bases each). This CDR3 region has 15 residues. Between the trimmed V and J ends, which lost 2 bases and 3 bases, there was a span of 11 bases. Germline values: CDR1 SGDLS, CDR2 YYNGEE. CDR3 residues: CASSVGDGYTGELFF. The CDR3 DNA reads TGTGCCAGCAGCGTGGGGGACGGCTACACCGGGGAGCTGTTTTTT.

This clonotype was seen many times. The chain has TRBV12-3 or TRBV12-4 and TRBJ2-2; D is ambiguous. The CDR3 is 15 residues long. The V end lost 1 base, the J end lost 4 bases, and 10 bases lay between the germline ends. The CDR3 coding sequence is TGTGCCAGCAGTTTAGTTCGCCGAGGCACCGGGGAGCTGTTTTTT. This gives the protein CASSLVRRGTGELFF.

This clonotype was detected many times. CDR3 sequence: CASSEVRLALYEQYF. In DNA, the CDR3 is TGTGCCAGCAGTGAAGTTCGACTAGCGCTTTACGAGCAGTACTTC. The rearrangement joins TRBV2 to TRBJ2-7; 8 bases agree with TRBD2. Germline trimming cut 1 base from V and 4 bases from J; bases unmatched to any gene: 6. Germline loops: CDR1 SNHLY, CDR2 FYNNEI. This CDR3 contains 15 residues.

This chain joins TRBV5-5 and TRBJ2-3; perhaps TRBD1 as D (5 bases). The CDR3 is 14 amino acids. The germline gives CDR1 SGHKS, CDR2 YYEKEE (reference sequence). Trimming took 4 bases from V and 2 from J, leaving 11 bases between them. CDR3 residues: CASSHRQLTDTQYF. For the CDR3, the DNA is TGTGCCAGCAGCCATAGACAGCTCACAGATACGCAGTATTTT. Based on the CDR3 plus reference TRBV5-5 and TRBJ2-3, the full variable domain is DAGVTQSPTHLIKTRGQQVTLRCSPISGHKSVSWYQQVLGQGPQFIFQYYEKEERGRGNFPDRFSARQFPNYSSELNVNALLLGDSALYLCASSHRQLTDTQYFGPGTRLTVL.

The gene calls are TRBV6-1 and TRBJ1-4; 8 bases fit TRBD1. Germline V gene lookup returns CDR1 MNHNS and CDR2 SASEGT. The CDR3 is 16 residues long. The V segment lost 7 bases and the J segment 1 base; nucleotides outside the gene matches: 8. As DNA, the CDR3 is TGTGCCAGCACCCAAGGACAGGGCGTAACTAATGAAAAACTGTTTTTT. As protein: CASTQGQGVTNEKLFF.

This chain uses TRBV12-5 with TRBJ2-7; tentative D call: TRBD1 (6 bases). The CDR3 totals 20 residues. The germline V and J ends were trimmed by 2 bases and 3 bases, with 29 bases remaining between them. Germline lookup yields CDR1 LGHNT and CDR2 FRNRAP. The CDR3 is CASGLPSAETGASCLYEQYF. The CDR3 region has the DNA TGTGCTAGTGGTTTGCCCTCCGCCGAGACAGGAGCCAGTTGCCTCTACGAGCAGTACTTC.

The V and J genes are TRBV29-1 and TRBJ2-2; the D gene is possibly TRBD1 (6 bases). Germline V gene data show CDR1 as SQVTM and CDR2 as ANQGSEA. The CDR3 totals 15 residues. V lost 0 bases and J 1 base, leaving 9 bases between the germline ends. The CDR3 nucleotides are TGCAGCGTTGAAGATGGACAGAGGAACACCGGGGAGCTGTTTTTT. It specifies CSVEDGQRNTGELFF.

In this sample, this clonotype turned up a few times. This chain uses TRBV12-3 or TRBV12-4 with TRBJ2-5, with TRBD1 matching 7 bases. The CDR3 contains 16 residues. The junction had 8 bases not matched to a gene; V was cut back by 1 base and J by 3 bases. The DNA of the CDR3 is TGTGCCAGCAGTTTAGGAGGGGGCACTAGTAAAGAGACCCAGTACTTC. It codes for CASSLGGGTSKETQYF.

The rearrangement uses TRBV20-1 and TRBJ2-7; D ambiguous. Trimming left V 1 base short and J 1 base short, with 5 bases between. Germline V gene sequence: CDR1 DFQATT, CDR2 SNEGSKA (reference sequence). The CDR3 is 12 residues long. CDR3 in DNA: TGCAGTGCTAGAGCGGTTTCCTACGAGCAGTACTTC. This sequence encodes CSARAVSYEQYF.

The chain uses TRBV5-1 and TRBJ2-1; no clear D gene. This CDR3 contains 15 residues. Germline CDR1 SGHRS, CDR2 YFSETQ. V dropped 0 bases and J dropped 6 bases, with 13 bases sitting between them. The CDR3 DNA follows: TGCGCCAGCAGCTTGGTGGCCAGGAAGGCCAATGAGCAGTTCTTC. Encoded protein: CASSLVARKANEQFF.